This TCR beta chain emerged from a study of OX40 agonist ivuxolimab in advanced cancers. V lost 0 bases and J 4 bases, leaving 13 bases between the germline ends. The germline CDR1 and CDR2 sequences are KGHSH and LQKENI. This CDR3 is 16 amino acids long. The protocol was immunoSEQ multiplex PCR, while the TCRdb copy is restricted to in-frame clones and leaves out a portion. The data contain roughly 42,000 clones, 75% to 90% of them seen just once; the ten biggest clones take up 9.5% to 13%. This rearrangement joins TRBV18 to TRBJ1-5; D might be TRBD1 (6 bases). The source is an adult with an advanced solid tumor such as melanoma, head and neck, liver or kidney cancer. The sample here was CD4+ or CD8+ T cells sorted from blood, taken in a trial of the OX40 agonist ivuxolimab. The CDR3 DNA sequence: TGTGCCAGCTCACCACCGGGGGCAGGATCAAATCAGCCCCAGCATTTT. This codes for CASSPPGAGSNQPQHF.